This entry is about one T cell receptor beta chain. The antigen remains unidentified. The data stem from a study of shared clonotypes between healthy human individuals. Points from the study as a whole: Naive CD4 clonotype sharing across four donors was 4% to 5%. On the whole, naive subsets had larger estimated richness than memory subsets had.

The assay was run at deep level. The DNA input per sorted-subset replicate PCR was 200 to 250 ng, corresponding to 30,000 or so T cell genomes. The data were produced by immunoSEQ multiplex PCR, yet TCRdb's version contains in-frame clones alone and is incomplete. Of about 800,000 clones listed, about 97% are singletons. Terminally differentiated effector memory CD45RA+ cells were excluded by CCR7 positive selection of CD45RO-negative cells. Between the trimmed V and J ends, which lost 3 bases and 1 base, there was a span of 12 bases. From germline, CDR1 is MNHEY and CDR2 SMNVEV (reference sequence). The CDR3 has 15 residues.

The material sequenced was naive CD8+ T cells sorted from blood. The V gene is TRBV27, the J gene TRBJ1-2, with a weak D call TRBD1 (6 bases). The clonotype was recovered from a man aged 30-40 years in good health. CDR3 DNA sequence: TGTGCCAGCAGTTTCAGGGACACTCTTAACTATGGCTACACCTTC. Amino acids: CASSFRDTLNYGYTF.